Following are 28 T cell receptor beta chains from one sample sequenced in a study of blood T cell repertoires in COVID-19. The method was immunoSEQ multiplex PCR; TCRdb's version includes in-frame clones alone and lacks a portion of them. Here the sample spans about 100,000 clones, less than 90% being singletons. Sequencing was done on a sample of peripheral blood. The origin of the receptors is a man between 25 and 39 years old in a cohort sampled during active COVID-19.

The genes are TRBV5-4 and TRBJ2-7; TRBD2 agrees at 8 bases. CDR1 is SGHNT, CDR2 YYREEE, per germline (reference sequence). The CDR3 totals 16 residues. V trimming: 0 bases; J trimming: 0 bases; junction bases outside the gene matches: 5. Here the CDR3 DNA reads TGTGCCAGCAGCTTGGCGGGGGGGACTAGCTCCTACGAGCAGTACTTC. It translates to CASSLAGGTSSYEQYF.

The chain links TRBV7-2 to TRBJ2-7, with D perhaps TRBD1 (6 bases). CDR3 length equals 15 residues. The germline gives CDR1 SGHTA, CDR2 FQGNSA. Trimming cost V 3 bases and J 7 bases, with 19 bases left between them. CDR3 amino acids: CASSFSGQPRQEQYF. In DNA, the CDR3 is TGTGCCAGCAGCTTTTCCGGACAGCCCCGTCAAGAGCAGTACTTC.

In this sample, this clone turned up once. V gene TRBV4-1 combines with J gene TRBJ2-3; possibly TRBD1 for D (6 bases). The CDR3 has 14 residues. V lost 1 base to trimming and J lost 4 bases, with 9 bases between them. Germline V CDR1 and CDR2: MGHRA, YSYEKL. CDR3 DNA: TGCGCCAGCAGCCAAGTTGCAGGGGCAGATACGCAGTATTTT. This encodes CASSQVAGADTQYF.

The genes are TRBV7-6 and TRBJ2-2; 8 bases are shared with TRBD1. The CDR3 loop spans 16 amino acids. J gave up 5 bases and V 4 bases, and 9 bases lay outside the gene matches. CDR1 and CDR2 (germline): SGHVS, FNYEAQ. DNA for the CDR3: TGTGCCAGCAGCTCATCGAACAGGGGGGTTACCGGGGAGCTGTTTTTT. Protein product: CASSSSNRGVTGELFF. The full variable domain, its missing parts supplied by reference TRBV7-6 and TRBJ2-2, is GAGVSQSPRYKVTKRGQDVALRCDPISGHVSLYWYRQALGQGPEFLTYFNYEAQQDKSGLPNDRFSAERPEGSISTLTIQRTEQRDSAMYRCASSSSNRGVTGELFFGEGSRLTVL.

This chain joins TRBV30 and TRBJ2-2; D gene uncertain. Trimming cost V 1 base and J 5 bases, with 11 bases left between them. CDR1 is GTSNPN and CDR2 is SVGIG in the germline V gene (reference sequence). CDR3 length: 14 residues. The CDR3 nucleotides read TGTGCCTGGAGTGACCGTGGTCGGACCGGGGAGCTGTTTTTT. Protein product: CAWSDRGRTGELFF.

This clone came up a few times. The CDR3 DNA reads as TGTGCCAGCAGCTTACCAGGTCCTGATGGCTACACCTTC. As protein: CASSLPGPDGYTF. The chain uses TRBV7-9 and TRBJ1-2, with D uncertain. Trimming took 2 bases from V and 6 from J, leaving 10 bases between them. Germline lookup yields CDR1 SEHNR and CDR2 FQNEAQ (reference sequence). CDR3 length equals 13 residues. The variable domain in full, with the rest retrieved from reference TRBV7-9 and TRBJ1-2, is DTGVSQNPRHKITKRGQNVTFRCDPISEHNRLYWYRQTLGQGPEFLTYFQNEAQLEKSRLLSDRFSAERPKGSFSTLEIQRTEQGDSAMYLCASSLPGPDGYTFGSGTRLTVV.

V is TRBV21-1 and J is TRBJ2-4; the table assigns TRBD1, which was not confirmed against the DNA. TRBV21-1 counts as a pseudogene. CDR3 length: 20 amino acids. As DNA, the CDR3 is TGTGCCAGCAGCCAAAAGAAGAGGGACATCTCCCTCTTAGCCAAAAACATTCAGTACTTC. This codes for CASSQKKRDISLLAKNIQYF.

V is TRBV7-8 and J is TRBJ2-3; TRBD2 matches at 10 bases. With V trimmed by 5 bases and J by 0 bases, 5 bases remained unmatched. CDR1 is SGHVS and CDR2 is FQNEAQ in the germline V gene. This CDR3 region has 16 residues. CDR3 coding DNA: TGTGCCAGCAGCCTCTCTAGCGGGGGAAGCACAGATACGCAGTATTTT. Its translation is CASSLSSGGSTDTQYF.

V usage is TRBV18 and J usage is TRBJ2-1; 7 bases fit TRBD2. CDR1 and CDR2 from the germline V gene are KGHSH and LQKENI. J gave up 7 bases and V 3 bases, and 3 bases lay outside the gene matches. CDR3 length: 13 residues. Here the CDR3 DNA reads TGTGCCAGCTCACCTCTAGCGGTAAATGAGCAGTTCTTC. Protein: CASSPLAVNEQFF.

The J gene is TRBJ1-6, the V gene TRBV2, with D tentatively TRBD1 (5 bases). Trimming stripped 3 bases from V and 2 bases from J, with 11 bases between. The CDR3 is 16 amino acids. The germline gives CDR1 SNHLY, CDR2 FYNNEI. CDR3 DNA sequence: TGTGCCAGCAGTGAGGGGTGGGGCACCTATAATTCACCCCTCCACTTT. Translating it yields CASSEGWGTYNSPLHF.

The CDR3 region is CASSYPAGGTTDGTQYF. CDR3 DNA sequence: TGTGCCAGCAGCTACCCAGCGGGGGGGACCACAGATGGTACGCAGTATTTT. J is TRBJ2-3 and V is TRBV7-2, with 10 bases that match TRBD2. CDR1 and CDR2 (germline): SGHTA, FQGNSA. The trim removed 4 bases at V and 8 bases at J, leaving 15 bases unmatched. The length of the CDR3 is 17 residues.

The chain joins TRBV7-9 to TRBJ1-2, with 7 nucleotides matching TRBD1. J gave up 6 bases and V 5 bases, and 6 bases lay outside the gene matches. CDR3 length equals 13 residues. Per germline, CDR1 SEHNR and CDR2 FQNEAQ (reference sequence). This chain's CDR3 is CASSRQGGNGYTF. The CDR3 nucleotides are TGTGCCAGCAGCAGACAGGGTGGAAATGGCTACACCTTC.

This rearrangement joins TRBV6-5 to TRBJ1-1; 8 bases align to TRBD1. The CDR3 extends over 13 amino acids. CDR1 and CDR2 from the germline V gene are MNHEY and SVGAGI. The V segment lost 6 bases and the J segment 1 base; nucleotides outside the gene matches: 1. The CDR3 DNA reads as TGTGCCAGCAGCAGGGGGCAGAACACTGAAGCTTTCTTT. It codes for CASSRGQNTEAFF.

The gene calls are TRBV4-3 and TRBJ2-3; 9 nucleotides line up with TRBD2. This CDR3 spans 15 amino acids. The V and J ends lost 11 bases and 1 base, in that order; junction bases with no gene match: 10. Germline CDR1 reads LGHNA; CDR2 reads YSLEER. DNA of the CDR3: TGCGCCGCCGGTGGGCGGGGGGGCGGCACAGATACGCAGTATTTT. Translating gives CAAGGRGGGTDTQYF.

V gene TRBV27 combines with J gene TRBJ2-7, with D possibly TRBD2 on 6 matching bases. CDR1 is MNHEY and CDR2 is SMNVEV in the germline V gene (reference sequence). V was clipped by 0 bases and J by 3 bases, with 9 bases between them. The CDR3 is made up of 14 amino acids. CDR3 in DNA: TGTGCCAGCAGTTTATCGGGACTGAACTACGAGCAGTACTTC. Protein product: CASSLSGLNYEQYF.

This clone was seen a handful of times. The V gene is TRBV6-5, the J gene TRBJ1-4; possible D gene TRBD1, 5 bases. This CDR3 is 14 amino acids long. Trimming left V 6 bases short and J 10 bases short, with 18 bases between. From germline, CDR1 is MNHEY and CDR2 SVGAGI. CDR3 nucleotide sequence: TGTGCCAGCAGAGCAGGGCTCTCCCTGGCAAAACTGTTTTTT. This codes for CASRAGLSLAKLFF.

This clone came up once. This CDR3 is CASRSLTQGLNTEAFF. CDR3 in DNA: TGTGCCAGCAGATCCCTTACACAGGGGTTGAACACTGAAGCTTTCTTT. This chain uses TRBV27 with TRBJ1-1; 7 positions match TRBD1. This CDR3 has 16 amino acids. V lost 6 bases, J lost 0 bases, and 10 bases stayed unmatched. Germline-derived CDR1 and CDR2 are MNHEY and SMNVEV (reference sequence).

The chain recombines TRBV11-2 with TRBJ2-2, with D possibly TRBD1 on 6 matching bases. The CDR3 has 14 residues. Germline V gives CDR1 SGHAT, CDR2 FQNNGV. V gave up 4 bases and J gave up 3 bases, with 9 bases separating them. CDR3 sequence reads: CASSWQGYTGELFF. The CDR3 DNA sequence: TGTGCCAGCAGCTGGCAGGGGTACACCGGGGAGCTGTTTTTT.

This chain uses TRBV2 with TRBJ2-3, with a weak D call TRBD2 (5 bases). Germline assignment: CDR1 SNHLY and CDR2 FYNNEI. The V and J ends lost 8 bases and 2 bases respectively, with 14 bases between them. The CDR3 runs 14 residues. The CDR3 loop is CASAGATYTDTQYF. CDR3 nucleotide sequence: TGTGCCAGCGCGGGTGCCACTTACACAGATACGCAGTATTTT.

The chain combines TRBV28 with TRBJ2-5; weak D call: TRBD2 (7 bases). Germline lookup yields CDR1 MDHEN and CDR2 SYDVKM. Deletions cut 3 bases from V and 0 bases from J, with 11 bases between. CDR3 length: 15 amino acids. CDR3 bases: TGTGCCAGCAGTTTCTTAGGGGGGGACCAAGAGACCCAGTACTTC. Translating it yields CASSFLGGDQETQYF. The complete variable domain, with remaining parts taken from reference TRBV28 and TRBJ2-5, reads DVKVTQSSRYLVKRTGEKVFLECVQDMDHENMFWYRQDPGLGLRLIYFSYDVKMKEKGDIPEGYSVSREKKERFSLILESASTNQTSMYLCASSFLGGDQETQYFGPGTRLLVL.

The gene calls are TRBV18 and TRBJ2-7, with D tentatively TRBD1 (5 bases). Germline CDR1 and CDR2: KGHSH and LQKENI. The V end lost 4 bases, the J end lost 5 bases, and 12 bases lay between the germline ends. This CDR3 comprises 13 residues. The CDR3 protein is CASSRTQVNEQYF. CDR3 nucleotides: TGTGCCAGCTCACGGACACAGGTTAACGAGCAGTACTTC.

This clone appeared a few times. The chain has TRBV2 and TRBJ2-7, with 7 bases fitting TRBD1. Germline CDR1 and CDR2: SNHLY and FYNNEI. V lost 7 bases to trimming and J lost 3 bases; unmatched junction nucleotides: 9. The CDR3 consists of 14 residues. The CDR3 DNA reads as TGTGCCAGCACCCCGACAGGGTGGGACTACGAGCAGTACTTC. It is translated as CASTPTGWDYEQYF.

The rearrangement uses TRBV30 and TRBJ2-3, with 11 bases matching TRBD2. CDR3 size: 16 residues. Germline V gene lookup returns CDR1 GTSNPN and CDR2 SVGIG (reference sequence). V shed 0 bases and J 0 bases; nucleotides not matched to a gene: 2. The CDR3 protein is CAWSVLAGASTDTQYF. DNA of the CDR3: TGTGCCTGGAGTGTACTAGCGGGGGCTAGCACAGATACGCAGTATTTT. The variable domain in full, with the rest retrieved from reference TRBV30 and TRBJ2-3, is SQTIHQWPATLVQPVGSPLSLECTVEGTSNPNLYWYRQAAGRGLQLLFYSVGIGQISSEVPQNLSASRPQDRQFILSSKKLLLSDSGFYLCAWSVLAGASTDTQYFGPGTRLTVL.

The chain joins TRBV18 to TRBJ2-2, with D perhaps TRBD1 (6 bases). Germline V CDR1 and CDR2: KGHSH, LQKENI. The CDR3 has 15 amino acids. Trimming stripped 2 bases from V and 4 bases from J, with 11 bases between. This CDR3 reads CASSPATGGTGELFF. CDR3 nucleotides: TGTGCCAGCTCACCAGCGACAGGCGGCACCGGGGAGCTGTTTTTT.

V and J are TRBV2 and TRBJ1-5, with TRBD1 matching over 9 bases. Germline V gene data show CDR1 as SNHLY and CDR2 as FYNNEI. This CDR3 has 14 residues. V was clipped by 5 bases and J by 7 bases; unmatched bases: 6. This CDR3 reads CASSSGQGSQPQHF. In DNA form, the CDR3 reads TGTGCCAGCAGTTCGGGACAGGGTAGCCAGCCCCAGCATTTT. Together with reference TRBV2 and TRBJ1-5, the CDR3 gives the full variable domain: EPEVTQTPSHQVTQMGQEVILRCVPISNHLYFYWYRQILGQKVEFLVSFYNNEISEKSEIFDDQFSVERPDGSNFTLKIRSTKLEDSAMYFCASSSGQGSQPQHFGDGTRLSIL.

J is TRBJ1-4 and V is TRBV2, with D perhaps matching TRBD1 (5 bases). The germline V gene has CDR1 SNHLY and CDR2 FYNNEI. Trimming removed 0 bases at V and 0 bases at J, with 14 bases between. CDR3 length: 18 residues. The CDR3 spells CASSEAWGGTATNEKLFF. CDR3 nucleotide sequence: TGTGCCAGCAGTGAAGCGTGGGGGGGGACTGCAACTAATGAAAAACTGTTTTTT.

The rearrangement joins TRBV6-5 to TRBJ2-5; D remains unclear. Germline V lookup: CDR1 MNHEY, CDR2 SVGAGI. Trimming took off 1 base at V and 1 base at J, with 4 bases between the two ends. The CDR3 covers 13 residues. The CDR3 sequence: CASSYLAQETQYF. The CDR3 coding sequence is TGTGCCAGCAGTTACTTGGCCCAAGAGACCCAGTACTTC.

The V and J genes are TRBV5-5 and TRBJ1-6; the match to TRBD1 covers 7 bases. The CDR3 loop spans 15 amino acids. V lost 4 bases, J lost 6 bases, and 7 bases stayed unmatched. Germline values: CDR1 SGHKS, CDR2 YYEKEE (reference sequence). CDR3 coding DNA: TGTGCCAGCAGCACGGGACAGACGATTAATTCACCCCTCCACTTT. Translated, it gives CASSTGQTINSPLHF. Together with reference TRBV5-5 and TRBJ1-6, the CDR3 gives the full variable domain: DAGVTQSPTHLIKTRGQQVTLRCSPISGHKSVSWYQQVLGQGPQFIFQYYEKEERGRGNFPDRFSARQFPNYSSELNVNALLLGDSALYLCASSTGQTINSPLHFGNGTRLTVT.